Following are 25 T cell receptor beta chains from one sample sequenced in a study of blood T cell repertoires in COVID-19. TCRdb's table, derived via immunoSEQ multiplex PCR, lists solely in-frame clones and lacks some. Among some 250,000 clones listed, 91% were seen once. The specimen sequenced was PBMCs or T cells enriched from blood (not recorded which). These TCRs come from a human donor in a cohort exposed to, infected with or recovered from COVID-19 (not recorded which). The donor label of this sample is uncertain.

The chain employs TRBV27 and TRBJ1-4, with 9 nucleotides matching TRBD1. This CDR3 is 14 amino acids long. The germline CDR1 and CDR2 sequences are MNHEY and SMNVEV (reference sequence). After removal of 5 bases from V and 6 bases from J, the junction contained 4 bases not matched to a gene. This CDR3 reads CASSRDRVYEKLFF. In DNA form, the CDR3 reads TGTGCCAGCAGTAGGGACAGGGTATATGAAAAACTGTTTTTT.

This sequence joins TRBV18 and TRBJ1-2, with D tentatively TRBD1 (6 bases). The CDR3 consists of 13 residues. V was trimmed by 6 bases and J by 7 bases, leaving 15 bases between them. From germline, CDR1 is KGHSH and CDR2 LQKENI. CDR3: CASSDRSSGGYTF. CDR3 nucleotide sequence: TGTGCCAGCTCCGACAGGTCTAGTGGTGGCTACACCTTC.

The chain employs TRBV9 and TRBJ1-2, with D maybe TRBD1 (6 bases). Germline loops: CDR1 SGDLS, CDR2 YYNGEE. V was pared by 1 base and J by 4 bases, with 17 bases between. The CDR3 contains 16 residues. The CDR3 nucleotides are TGTGCCAGCAGCGTAAGAACAGGGCCGGGTGGCTATGGCTACACCTTC. It encodes CASSVRTGPGGYGYTF. Based on the CDR3 plus reference TRBV9 and TRBJ1-2, the full variable domain is DSGVTQTPKHLITATGQRVTLRCSPRSGDLSVYWYQQSLDQGLQFLIQYYNGEERAKGNILERFSAQQFPDLHSELNLSSLELGDSALYFCASSVRTGPGGYGYTFGSGTRLTVV.

This chain uses TRBV7-3 with TRBJ2-2, with D possibly TRBD2 on 5 matching bases. CDR1 is SGHTA and CDR2 is FQGTGA in the germline V gene. The CDR3 spans 13 residues. V was pared by 5 bases and J by 5 bases, with 9 bases between. The CDR3 bases are TGTGCCAGCAGCCCCCGAGGGACCGGGGAGCTGTTTTTT. Protein product: CASSPRGTGELFF.

CDR3: CSVTGFSYEQYF. CDR3 bases: TGCAGCGTGACAGGGTTCTCCTACGAGCAGTACTTC. The chain links TRBV29-1 to TRBJ2-7, with TRBD1 matching 7 bases. The V gene end was trimmed by 6 bases and the J gene end by 0 bases; junction bases not matched to a gene: 2. CDR1 SQVTM and CDR2 ANQGSEA come from the germline V gene. The CDR3 runs 12 residues.

The CDR3, as DNA: TGTGCCAGCAGTTTATGGCGGGGGAAGAAATACGAGCAGTACTTC. Translation: CASSLWRGKKYEQYF. The rearrangement joins TRBV27 to TRBJ2-7; 7 positions agree with TRBD2. The germline gives CDR1 MNHEY, CDR2 SMNVEV (reference sequence). V gave up 1 base and J gave up 4 bases; unmatched junction bases: 7. The CDR3 spans 15 residues.

This clone appeared once. The chain is built from TRBV3-1 (or the pseudogene TRBV3-2) and TRBJ1-3; D gene uncertain. CDR3 length: 13 residues. The germline V gene encodes CDR1 LGHDT and CDR2 YNNKEL (reference sequence). The germline V and J ends were trimmed by 4 bases and 0 bases, with 4 bases remaining between them. CDR3 nucleotide sequence: TGTGCCAGCAGCCGTCGCTCTGGAAACACCATATATTTT. Translating gives CASSRRSGNTIYF.

V gene TRBV5-1 combines with J gene TRBJ1-4, with 7 bases identical to TRBD1. J gave up 8 bases and V 4 bases, and 11 bases lay outside the gene matches. This CDR3 region has 15 residues. CDR1 and CDR2 (germline): SGHRS, YFSETQ. CDR3: CASSLTRDSGEKLFF. In DNA, the CDR3 is TGCGCCAGCAGCCTAACCCGGGACAGTGGGGAAAAACTGTTTTTT.

V gene TRBV5-1 combines with J gene TRBJ2-3; D is perhaps TRBD2 (6 bases). CDR3 size: 15 residues. V lost 0 bases and J lost 2, with 10 bases in between. Germline V gives CDR1 SGHRS, CDR2 YFSETQ. CDR3 loop: CASSLGAGITDTQYF. As DNA, the CDR3 is TGCGCCAGCAGCTTGGGTGCGGGGATCACAGATACGCAGTATTTT.

The V and J genes are TRBV27 and TRBJ1-1, with D perhaps matching TRBD1 (6 bases). This CDR3 contains 15 residues. V was cut by 3 bases and J by 0 bases, with 11 bases left in between. Germline V lookup: CDR1 MNHEY, CDR2 SMNVEV (reference sequence). The DNA for the CDR3 is TGTGCCAGCAGTTTCAGGACAGACCTGAACACTGAAGCTTTCTTT. Amino acids: CASSFRTDLNTEAFF.

This clone has more than one count but fewer than ten. This chain uses TRBV12-5 with TRBJ2-2; TRBD2 matches 13 bases. Germline-derived CDR1 and CDR2 are LGHNT and FRNRAP. This CDR3 has 21 residues. J lost 0 bases, V lost 5 bases, and 15 bases had no gene match. Here the CDR3 reads CASGPGLAGALKDTNTGELFF. CDR3 sequence (DNA): TGTGCTAGTGGTCCCGGACTAGCGGGGGCCTTGAAAGATACGAACACCGGGGAGCTGTTTTTT. Supplemented by reference TRBV12-5 and TRBJ2-2, the full variable domain reads DARVTQTPRHKVTEMGQEVTMRCQPILGHNTVFWYRQTMMQGLELLAYFRNRAPLDDSGMPKDRFSAEMPDATLATLKIQPSEPRDSAVYFCASGPGLAGALKDTNTGELFFGEGSRLTVL.

The chain carries TRBV29-1 and TRBJ2-4, with TRBD2 matching over 8 bases. The CDR3 extends over 14 amino acids. V shed 7 bases and J 7 bases; nucleotides not matched to a gene: 12. Per the germline V gene, CDR1 is SQVTM and CDR2 is ANQGSEA. CDR3: CSASAGSGGNIQYF. The CDR3 DNA reads as TGCAGCGCCTCCGCCGGGTCGGGGGGGAACATTCAGTACTTC.

The chain recombines TRBV3-1 (or the pseudogene TRBV3-2) with TRBJ2-5, with D uncertain. CDR1 is LGHDT and CDR2 is YNNKEL in the germline V gene (reference sequence). Trimming removed 0 bases from V and 5 bases from J, with 4 bases in between. This CDR3 is built from 12 residues. CDR3 sequence (DNA): TGTGCCAGCAGCCAAGAGCGGGAGACCCAGTACTTC. Its translation: CASSQERETQYF.

V and J are TRBV5-4 and TRBJ2-7; possible D gene TRBD2, 5 bases. CDR1 SGHNT and CDR2 YYREEE come from the germline V gene (reference sequence). With 0 bases removed from V and 4 bases from J, the gap between germline ends came to 8 bases. The CDR3 has 13 amino acids. Here the CDR3 reads CASSLAGKYEQYF. CDR3 sequence (DNA): TGTGCCAGCAGCTTGGCGGGGAAGTACGAGCAGTACTTC.

This clone was seen a single time. V gene TRBV29-1 combines with J gene TRBJ2-7; 9 bases align to TRBD1. Germline CDR1 is SQVTM and CDR2 is ANQGSEA. The CDR3 sequence is 14 residues long. The ends lost 4 bases at V and 6 bases at J; junction bases unmatched: 10. In DNA, the CDR3 is TGCAGCGTTGTAATCGGGACAGGGACTATCGAGCAGTACTTC. This gives the protein CSVVIGTGTIEQYF.

The rearrangement uses TRBV7-9 and TRBJ2-2; TRBD1 might be the D (8 bases). The CDR3 spans 16 residues. From germline, CDR1 is SEHNR and CDR2 FQNEAQ (reference sequence). The germline V and J ends were trimmed by 7 bases and 4 bases, with 19 bases remaining between them. As DNA, the CDR3 is TGTGCCAGCACCCACCCACAGGGGGGGTCCACCGGGGAGCTGTTTTTT. Amino acids: CASTHPQGGSTGELFF.

The chain employs TRBV27 and TRBJ2-3; TRBD2 agrees at 11 bases. The CDR3 spans 16 residues. CDR1 MNHEY and CDR2 SMNVEV come from the germline V gene (reference sequence). With 2 bases clipped from V and 4 bases from J, the junction kept 5 bases outside the gene matches. Written as DNA, the CDR3 is TGTGCCAGCAGTTTAAGCCGACTAGCGGGGCCAGATACGCAGTATTTT. This encodes CASSLSRLAGPDTQYF.

The chain joins TRBV2 to TRBJ1-5; TRBD1 agrees at 9 bases. The germline V gene has CDR1 SNHLY and CDR2 FYNNEI. This CDR3 has 13 amino acids. J was trimmed by 7 bases and V by 8 bases; bases with no gene match: 6. The CDR3 region is CASATGGRQPQHF. For the CDR3, the DNA is TGTGCCAGCGCTACAGGGGGCAGACAGCCCCAGCATTTT.

The CDR3 is CASSLTDIRAYEQYF. CDR3 coding DNA: TGTGCCAGCTCACTCACGGACATTAGAGCCTACGAGCAGTACTTC. The chain has TRBV18 and TRBJ2-7, with D maybe TRBD1 (5 bases). The CDR3 length is 15 residues. Trimming stripped 4 bases from V and 2 bases from J, with 15 bases between. From germline, CDR1 is KGHSH and CDR2 LQKENI.

The sample holds one count of this clone. The chain has TRBV7-9 and TRBJ2-3; a weak D match, TRBD1 (6 bases). CDR3 length: 16 residues. CDR1 SEHNR and CDR2 FQNEAQ come from the germline V gene (reference sequence). V shed 1 base and J shed 5 bases, with 16 bases lying between them. This chain's CDR3 is CASSLGFRQGQDTQYF. In DNA, the CDR3 is TGTGCCAGCAGCTTAGGTTTTCGGCAGGGGCAAGATACGCAGTATTTT. The entire variable domain, with the rest obtained from reference TRBV7-9 and TRBJ2-3, is as follows: DTGVSQNPRHKITKRGQNVTFRCDPISEHNRLYWYRQTLGQGPEFLTYFQNEAQLEKSRLLSDRFSAERPKGSFSTLEIQRTEQGDSAMYLCASSLGFRQGQDTQYFGPGTRLTVL.

This chain joins TRBV6-1 and TRBJ1-6; no reliable D call. V lost 1 base and J 7 bases, leaving 8 bases between the germline ends. The CDR3 has 14 amino acids. CDR1 is MNHNS, CDR2 SASEGT, per germline. The CDR3 nucleotides read TGTGCCAGCAGTGAAGTTCCGGGAAATTCACCCCTCCACTTT. Its protein is CASSEVPGNSPLHF.

J is TRBJ1-2 and V is TRBV30, with 7 bases aligning to TRBD1. V gave up 1 base and J gave up 7 bases; unmatched junction bases: 6. The CDR3 consists of 13 residues. From germline, CDR1 is GTSNPN and CDR2 SVGIG (reference sequence). In DNA form, the CDR3 reads TGTGCCTGGAGTGGGCAGGGGGTCTCTGGCTACACCTTC. Its protein product is CAWSGQGVSGYTF.

This sequence joins TRBV24-1 and TRBJ1-1; 11 nucleotides line up with TRBD1. With 4 bases clipped from V and 3 bases from J, the junction kept 3 bases outside the gene matches. CDR1 and CDR2 from the germline V gene are KGHDR and SFDVKD. The CDR3 runs 15 residues. The CDR3 bases are TGTGCCACCAGTGACGGACAGGGGGCTTACACTGAAGCTTTCTTT. Its protein is CATSDGQGAYTEAFF.

The chain recombines TRBV4-3 with TRBJ1-2; D call uncertain. The CDR3 covers 19 residues. Trimming pared 0 bases from V and 4 bases from J, leaving 24 bases between. Germline V gene data show CDR1 as LGHNA and CDR2 as YSLEER. The DNA for the CDR3 is TGCGCCAGCAGCCAAGAACTTACACCGGCGGGCCCAAATTCCTATGGCTACACCTTC. Encoded protein: CASSQELTPAGPNSYGYTF.

This clone was detected only once. The rearrangement links TRBV3-1 (or the pseudogene TRBV3-2) to TRBJ2-3; D is perhaps TRBD2 (6 bases). Germline CDR1 reads LGHDT; CDR2 reads YNNKEL (reference sequence). V was pared by 0 bases and J by 3 bases, with 7 bases between. The CDR3 has 14 amino acids. The CDR3, as DNA: TGTGCCAGCAGCCAAGATCGGGAGACAGATACGCAGTATTTT. This encodes CASSQDRETDTQYF.